This T cell receptor beta chain was profiled in a study of technical replicates of blood from several donors. Libraries were prepared by immunoSEQ multiplex PCR; TCRdb keeps only in-frame clonotypes and omits some of them. The sample comprises 95,000 to 100,000 clones, about 94% of which are singletons, and less than 0.25% rests with the top ten. Germline CDR1 is SGHRS and CDR2 is YFSETQ. V gave up 4 bases and J gave up 4 bases; unmatched junction bases: 8. The CDR3 contains 15 residues. This receptor was taken from a human donor in good health. The chain links TRBV5-1 to TRBJ1-2, with 9 nucleotides matching TRBD1. The sequencing input was T cells isolated from PBMCs. The CDR3 sequence: CASSPGTGIFYGYTF. The CDR3 bases are TGCGCCAGCAGCCCAGGGACAGGGATCTTCTATGGCTACACCTTC.